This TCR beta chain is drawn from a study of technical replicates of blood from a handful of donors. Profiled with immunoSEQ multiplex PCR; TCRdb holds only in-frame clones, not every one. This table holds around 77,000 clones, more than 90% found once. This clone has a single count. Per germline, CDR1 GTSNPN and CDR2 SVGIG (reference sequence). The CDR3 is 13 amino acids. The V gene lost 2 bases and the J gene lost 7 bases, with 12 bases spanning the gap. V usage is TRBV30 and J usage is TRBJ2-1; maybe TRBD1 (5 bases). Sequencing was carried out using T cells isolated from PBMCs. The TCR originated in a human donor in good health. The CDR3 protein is CAWSPDSANEQFF. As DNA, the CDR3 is TGTGCCTGGAGTCCCGACAGTGCTAATGAGCAGTTCTTC. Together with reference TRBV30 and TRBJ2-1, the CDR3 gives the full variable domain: SQTIHQWPATLVQPVGSPLSLECTVEGTSNPNLYWYRQAAGRGLQLLFYSVGIGQISSEVPQNLSASRPQDRQFILSSKKLLLSDSGFYLCAWSPDSANEQFFGPGTRLTVL.